Below are 4 T cell receptor beta chains sequenced from a single sample in a study of T cells in Graves' hyperthyroidism and ophthalmopathy. The CDR3 regions of TCR beta were amplified from RNA transcripts. First-round RT-PCR with HTBI primers amplified the TCR CDR3 region. TCRdb fed the multiplex PCR reads into MiXCR, producing one record per CDR3 protein. The sample includes almost 600,000 distinct CDR3 sequences, around 42% of them seen just once. Input material: peripheral blood or thyroid tissue (not recorded which). These receptors all stem from a woman younger than 30 with Graves' hyperthyroidism.

Many counts were recorded for this clonotype. The V call is TRBV6-5, the J call TRBJ2-5; 15 bases are shared with TRBD2. Germline V gene lookup returns CDR1 MNHEY and CDR2 SVGAGI. The V and J ends lost 2 bases and 3 bases, in that order; junction bases with no gene match: 1. This CDR3 contains 16 residues. CDR3 nucleotide sequence: TGTGCCAGCAGTTACGGGACTAGCGGGAGGAAAGAGACCCAGTACTTC. This translates into CASSYGTSGRKETQYF.

There are a few counts of this clonotype. The V and J genes are TRBV2 and TRBJ2-7; D uncertain. Germline loops: CDR1 SNHLY, CDR2 FYNNEI. This CDR3 comprises 11 residues. Between the trimmed V and J ends, which lost 6 bases and 4 bases, there was a span of 7 bases. The CDR3 spells CASRSHYEQYF. For the CDR3, the DNA is TGTGCCAGCAGGTCACATTACGAGCAGTACTTC.

This clonotype has a count of ten or more. The J gene is TRBJ1-1, the V gene TRBV4-3, with a possible D match to TRBD1 (5 bases). Per the germline V gene, CDR1 is LGHNA and CDR2 is YSLEER. The V end lost 0 bases, the J end lost 5 bases, and 13 bases lay between the germline ends. This CDR3 spans 15 amino acids. The CDR3 region is CASSQEDGAATEAFF. DNA for the CDR3: TGCGCCAGCAGCCAAGAGGACGGGGCAGCAACTGAAGCTTTCTTT.

V gene TRBV20-1 combines with J gene TRBJ2-1; D gene unclear. This CDR3 region has 12 residues. Germline V CDR1 and CDR2: DFQATT, SNEGSKA (reference sequence). V lost 5 bases, J lost 6 bases, and 11 bases lay in between. DNA of the CDR3: TGCAGTGCTGCCTTTTGGAGCAATGAGCAGTTCTTC. Encoded protein: CSAAFWSNEQFF.